Listed below are T cell receptor beta chains from one sample, sequenced in a study of T-cell memory formation after mild COVID-19. MiXCR, run by TCRdb on the 5' RACE reads, gives a single entry per CDR3 protein. In the table there are 500,000 to 600,000 distinct CDR3 sequences, about a sixth of which are singletons. Sequencing was done on a sample of PBMCs or a T cell subset sorted from them (not recorded which). The source of these receptors is an adult woman who had mild COVID-19 (a few samples of this study predate the infection). Cell type and time point are not known. Each CDR3 is given with its conserved first and last residue. D genes are given only for firm matches. Rows may omit the clone size; those that give it use once, few, many or a size class.

v_call	d_call	clone_size	j_call	cdr3_aa	cdr3_nt
TRBV6-1	TRBD2	.	TRBJ2-1	CASSEVGTSGVF	TGTGCCAGCAGTGAAGTAGGAACTAGCGGCGTCTTC
TRBV12-3/TRBV12-4	.	many	TRBJ2-7	CASSLLNEQYF	TGTGCCAGCAGTTTACTGAACGAGCAGTACTTC
TRBV5-6	.	.	TRBJ1-1	CASSLSGMGHTEAFF	TGTGCCAGCAGCTTGTCTGGGATGGGGCACACTGAAGCTTTCTTT
TRBV6-6	.	.	TRBJ2-3	CASSYRPQTVTSTDTQYF	TGTGCCAGCAGTTACAGGCCGCAGACAGTTACTAGCACAGATACGCAGTATTTT
TRBV18	.	few	TRBJ1-2	CASSMIGDYGYTF	TGTGCCAGCTCCATGATAGGGGACTATGGCTACACCTTC
TRBV18	TRBD2	.	TRBJ2-1	CASSPLPAGGHNEQFF	TGTGCCAGCTCACCACTCCCAGCGGGAGGTCACAATGAGCAGTTCTTC
TRBV5-1	.	few	TRBJ2-1	CASSSLIAPIYNEQFF	TGCGCCAGCAGCTCCCTCATAGCGCCGATATACAATGAGCAGTTCTTC
TRBV21-1	.	few	TRBJ2-7	CASSKGLAGTYEQYF	TGTGCCAGCAGCAAAGGGTTAGCGGGGACCTACGAGCAGTACTTC
TRBV12-3/TRBV12-4	TRBD2	few	TRBJ2-7	CASRGDGGEQYF	TGTGCCAGCCGTGGTGACGGGGGGGAGCAGTACTTC
TRBV27	TRBD2	few	TRBJ2-5	CASGRAGGGETQYF	TGTGCCAGCGGGAGAGCGGGAGGAGGGGAGACCCAGTACTTC
TRBV12-3/TRBV12-4	.	many	TRBJ1-6	CASSPTGGRTENSPLHF	TGTGCCAGCAGTCCCACCGGGGGGAGGACGGAGAATTCACCCCTCCACTTT
TRBV20-1	.	few	TRBJ1-4	CSASGNEKLFF	TGCAGTGCTAGTGGTAATGAAAAACTGTTTTTT
TRBV12-3/TRBV12-4	.	few	TRBJ2-7	CASSLYRTRGEYEQYF	TGTGCCAGCAGTTTGTATCGGACAAGGGGAGAGTACGAGCAGTACTTC
TRBV7-8	.	.	TRBJ2-1	CASSLEIQRALLYNEQFF	TGTGCCAGCAGCTTAGAAATCCAGCGGGCCCTCCTCTACAATGAGCAGTTCTTC
TRBV25-1	TRBD1	.	TRBJ2-7	CASSVFGTAYEQYF	TGTGCCAGCAGTGTCTTCGGGACAGCCTACGAGCAGTACTTC
TRBV7-2	TRBD1	few	TRBJ1-6	CASSQGGLGSPLHF	TGTGCCAGCAGCCAGGGGGGGCTCGGTTCACCCCTCCACTTT
TRBV4-1	TRBD1	.	TRBJ2-2	CASSQGQGPGELFF	TGCGCCAGCAGCCAGGGACAGGGGCCCGGGGAGCTGTTTTTT
TRBV19	.	few	TRBJ2-1	CASSILNEQFF	TGTGCCAGTAGTATATTGAATGAGCAGTTCTTC
TRBV14	TRBD1	many	TRBJ1-1	CATGVSFTEAFF	TGTGCGACAGGGGTGAGTTTCACTGAAGCTTTCTTT
TRBV11-3	.	few	TRBJ2-7	CASSLGGFSYEQYF	TGTGCCAGCAGCTTAGGAGGCTTCTCCTACGAGCAGTACTTC
TRBV4-1	.	.	TRBJ2-7	CASSQRASYEQYF	TGCGCCAGCAGCCAGCGGGCCAGCTACGAGCAGTACTTC
TRBV12-3/TRBV12-4	.	.	TRBJ2-1	CASSAGYNEQFF	TGTGCCAGCAGTGCCGGATACAATGAGCAGTTCTTC
TRBV5-1	.	few	TRBJ2-7	CASSSRQETTYEQYF	TGCGCCAGCAGCTCCCGACAGGAGACAACCTACGAGCAGTACTTC
TRBV2	TRBD2	few	TRBJ2-1	CASTWTSGGSGDNEQFF	TGTGCCAGCACCTGGACTAGCGGGGGGAGTGGCGACAATGAGCAGTTCTTC
TRBV12-5	.	.	TRBJ1-6	CASGPGHGYNSPLHF	TGTGCTAGTGGTCCGGGACACGGTTATAATTCACCCCTCCACTTT
TRBV21-1	.	.	TRBJ1-5	CASSKGGPGGQPQHF	TGTGCCAGCAGCAAAGGGGGCCCAGGGGGTCAGCCCCAGCATTTT
TRBV6-2/TRBV6-3	TRBD2	few	TRBJ2-7	CASSYPAGGTYF	TGTGCCAGCAGTTACCCGGCGGGGGGAACTTACTTC
TRBV6-5	.	few	TRBJ2-3	CASRPLVQGLTDTQYF	TGTGCCAGCAGACCCCTTGTGCAGGGGTTAACAGATACGCAGTATTTT
TRBV5-5	.	.	TRBJ2-1	CASSLISGSYNEQFF	TGTGCCAGCAGCTTGATTAGCGGTTCCTACAATGAGCAGTTCTTC
TRBV6-2/TRBV6-3	.	.	TRBJ2-5	CASTPGALRTQYF	TGTGCCAGCACACCCGGCGCTCTGAGGACCCAGTACTTC
TRBV10-3	TRBD1	.	TRBJ2-7	CAISGGDRGIYHEQYF	TGTGCCATCAGTGGGGGGGACAGGGGCATCTACCACGAGCAGTACTTC
TRBV6-2/TRBV6-3	TRBD1	few	TRBJ1-5	CAGRTGNQPQHF	TGTGCCGGACGGACAGGAAATCAGCCCCAGCATTTT
TRBV4-1	.	few	TRBJ2-2	CASSRGHGNTGELFF	TGCGCCAGCAGCCGGGGGCACGGGAACACCGGGGAGCTGTTTTTT
TRBV6-4	.	few	TRBJ1-2	CAKRDPGVHGYTF	TGTGCCAAGAGGGACCCGGGCGTCCATGGCTACACCTTC
TRBV12-3/TRBV12-4	.	few	TRBJ1-6	CASSLGARQSLHF	TGTGCCAGCAGTTTAGGGGCCAGACAGTCCCTCCACTTT
TRBV7-2	.	.	TRBJ2-7	CASSSFPIAPQASYEQYF	TGTGCCAGCAGCTCCTTCCCAATCGCTCCCCAGGCCTCCTACGAGCAGTACTTC
TRBV5-4	.	.	TRBJ1-4	CASSLDSEKLFF	TGTGCCAGCAGCTTGGACAGCGAAAAACTGTTTTTT
TRBV10-3	TRBD2	few	TRBJ2-3	CAIGPSGVASTDTQYF	TGTGCCATCGGACCTAGCGGGGTTGCTAGCACAGATACGCAGTATTTT
TRBV15	.	.	TRBJ2-7	CATSSGGPSYEQYF	TGTGCCACCAGCAGTGGGGGCCCCTCCTACGAGCAGTACTTC
TRBV11-2	.	.	TRBJ2-2	CASSWLNTGELFF	TGTGCCAGCAGCTGGTTGAACACCGGGGAGCTGTTTTTT
TRBV7-6	.	.	TRBJ2-1	CASSHLTGSSYNEQFF	TGTGCCAGCAGCCACCTAACGGGATCCTCCTACAATGAGCAGTTCTTC
TRBV20-1	.	.	TRBJ2-7	CSARLGLYEQYF	TGCAGTGCCCGGCTAGGTCTTTACGAGCAGTACTTC
TRBV5-1	TRBD1	.	TRBJ2-3	CASSPGTGGARADTQYF	TGCGCCAGCAGCCCCGGGACAGGGGGCGCGCGCGCAGATACGCAGTATTTT
TRBV5-1	.	.	TRBJ2-6	CASSLVGGRVGANVLTF	TGCGCCAGCAGCTTGGTCGGGGGCCGGGTTGGGGCCAACGTCCTGACTTTC
TRBV6-1	TRBD1	few	TRBJ2-5	CASSETGQRPAGTQYF	TGTGCCAGCAGTGAGACGGGACAGCGCCCTGCAGGTACCCAGTACTTC
TRBV20-1	.	.	TRBJ2-1	CSARDLFGEQFF	TGCAGTGCTAGAGATCTTTTCGGCGAGCAGTTCTTC
TRBV19	.	few	TRBJ1-2	CASSPRVHYGYTF	TGTGCCAGTAGTCCTCGGGTACACTATGGCTACACCTTC
TRBV7-2	.	once	TRBJ2-6	CASSFTGNGAHSGANVLTF	TGTGCCAGCAGCTTTACAGGGAATGGGGCCCACTCTGGGGCCAACGTCCTGACTTTC
TRBV21-1	.	few	TRBJ2-7	CASSNLGAYEQYF	TGTGCCAGCAGCAACCTTGGCGCCTACGAGCAGTACTTC
TRBV7-8	.	few	TRBJ2-7	CASSSPFGEQYF	TGTGCCAGCAGCTCCCCTTTCGGCGAGCAGTACTTC
TRBV7-9	.	.	TRBJ1-1	CASSSQNREREAFF	TGTGCCAGCAGCTCCCAAAACAGGGAGCGTGAAGCTTTCTTT
TRBV12-3/TRBV12-4	.	many	TRBJ2-1	CASSGPQGDEQFF	TGTGCCAGCAGTGGCCCCCAAGGCGATGAGCAGTTCTTC
TRBV7-2	TRBD2	.	TRBJ2-7	CASSSGPGTRPYEQYF	TGTGCCAGCAGCTCAGGACCCGGGACTAGACCCTACGAGCAGTACTTC
TRBV12-3/TRBV12-4	.	few	TRBJ1-5	CASRGAPPNQPQHF	TGTGCCAGCAGGGGGGCCCCCCCAAATCAGCCCCAGCATTTT
TRBV12-3/TRBV12-4	.	.	TRBJ2-3	CASSLVRTSNTDTQYF	TGTGCCAGCAGTTTAGTAAGGACTTCCAACACAGATACGCAGTATTTT
TRBV20-1	TRBD2	few	TRBJ2-2	CSAPIAGKNTGELFF	TGCAGTGCTCCCATAGCGGGGAAGAACACCGGGGAGCTGTTTTTT
TRBV10-2	TRBD2	.	TRBJ2-3	CASRPMTGGPEDTQYF	TGCGCCAGCAGACCCATGACGGGGGGGCCGGAAGATACGCAGTATTTT
TRBV5-1	.	.	TRBJ2-6	CASSLSAGFSGANVLTF	TGCGCCAGCAGCTTGTCTGCGGGGTTCTCTGGGGCCAACGTCCTGACTTTC
TRBV14	.	few	TRBJ2-5	CASSFIAGETQYF	TGTGCCAGCAGCTTCATTGCGGGAGAGACCCAGTACTTC
TRBV7-8	.	.	TRBJ1-5	CASSERSRGPSQPQHF	TGTGCCAGCAGCGAGAGGTCTCGGGGACCAAGTCAGCCCCAGCATTTT